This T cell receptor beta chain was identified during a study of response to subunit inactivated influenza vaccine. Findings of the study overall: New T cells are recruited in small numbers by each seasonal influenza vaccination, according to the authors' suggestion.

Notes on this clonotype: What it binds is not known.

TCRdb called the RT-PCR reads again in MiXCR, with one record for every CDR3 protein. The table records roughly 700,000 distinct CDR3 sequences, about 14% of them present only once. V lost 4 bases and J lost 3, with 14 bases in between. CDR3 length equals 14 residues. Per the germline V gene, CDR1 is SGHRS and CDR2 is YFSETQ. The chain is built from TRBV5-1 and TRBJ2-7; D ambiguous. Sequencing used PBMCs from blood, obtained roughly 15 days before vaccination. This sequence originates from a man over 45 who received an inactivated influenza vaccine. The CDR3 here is CASSPGGVGYEQYF. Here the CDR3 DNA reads TGCGCCAGCAGCCCGGGTGGGGTCGGCTACGAGCAGTACTTC. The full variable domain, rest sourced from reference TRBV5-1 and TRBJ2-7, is KAGVTQTPRYLIKTRGQQVTLSCSPISGHRSVSWYQQTPGQGLQFLFEYFSETQRNKGNFPGRFSGRQFSNSRSEMNVSTLELGDSALYLCASSPGGVGYEQYFGPGTRLTVT.